The clone carrying this TCR beta chain was detected only a few times. Its antigen is unidentified. MiXCR, run by TCRdb on the 5' RACE reads, gives a single entry per CDR3 protein. Of approximately 400,000 distinct CDR3 sequences listed, more than 15% were seen once; the top ten hold approximately 0.93%. This sample is part of a study of CD8 T cells in ankylosing spondylitis. Regarding the study as a whole: Apparently characteristic of ankylosing spondylitis blood was a TCR beta motif (about 8 highly homologous variants). Relatively scarce in peripheral blood, disease-linked clones were CD8+.

Looked up from germline, CDR1 is SQVTM and CDR2 is ANQGSEA. Between the trimmed V and J ends, which lost 7 bases and 1 base, there was a span of 10 bases. There are 12 residues in the CDR3. This TCR was sampled from a male donor with ankylosing spondylitis. Sequencing was done on a sample of blood, either unsorted or a sorted T cell fraction (not recorded which). V is TRBV29-1 and J is TRBJ1-1, with D maybe TRBD1 (6 bases). CDR3 loop: CSGGQQNTEAFF. CDR3 sequence (DNA): TGCAGCGGCGGACAGCAGAACACTGAAGCTTTCTTT.